A selection of T cell receptor beta chains follows, all from one sample in a study of vaccination and CD4 T cells after COVID-19. TCRdb redid the calling of the PCR reads with MiXCR, one entry per CDR3 protein. The sample lists around 19,000 distinct CDR3 sequences; about half were seen once. Their antigens are not known. Material: CD4+ T cells from blood, cultured in vitro. Receptors were obtained from a human donor who had recovered from COVID-19. CDR3s include the opening cysteine and the closing phenylalanine or tryptophan. A D gene is named only where the DNA matches it firmly. The size entry is marked missing in some rows and otherwise reads once, few, many or a size class.

j_gene,len,d_gene,v_gene,abundance,CDR3nt,CDR3aa
TRBJ2-3,15,TRBD2,TRBV19,NA,TGTGCCAGTAGGCGACTAGCAACCCTGAGGGATACGCAGTATTTT,CASRRLATLRDTQYF
TRBJ2-5,17,TRBD2,TRBV5-4,few,TGTGCCAGCAGCTTTGGAGGGGCTAGCGGGAGATGGGAGACCCAGTACTTC,CASSFGGASGRWETQYF
TRBJ2-7,13,TRBD1,TRBV6-2/TRBV6-3,NA,TGTGCCAGCAAAAGGGACAGTCCGTACGAGCAGTACTTC,CASKRDSPYEQYF
TRBJ2-2,14,NA,TRBV20-1,few,TGCAGTGCTAAGGGTAGCTGGGGCACCGGGGAGCTGTTTTTT,CSAKGSWGTGELFF
TRBJ1-2,17,TRBD1,TRBV6-2/TRBV6-3,NA,TGTGCCAGCAGTCAATTTGCGGGACAGGGGGCGAGCTATGGCTACACCTTC,CASSQFAGQGASYGYTF
TRBJ2-5,12,TRBD1,TRBV29-1,once,TGCAGCGTTGAGACAGGGGTTGAGACCCAGTACTTC,CSVETGVETQYF
TRBJ2-1,15,TRBD1,TRBV4-1,NA,TGCGCCAGCAGCGAACAGGGGAGCTCCTACAATGAGCAGTTCTTC,CASSEQGSSYNEQFF
TRBJ1-6,15,NA,TRBV6-5,NA,TGTGCCAGCAGTTACTCGTATCAGTATAATTCACCCCTCCACTTT,CASSYSYQYNSPLHF
TRBJ1-6,14,TRBD1,TRBV27,NA,TGTGCCAGCAGTTTCAGGGGGTCGAATTCACCCCTCCACTTT,CASSFRGSNSPLHF
TRBJ1-1,14,TRBD1,TRBV6-1,NA,TGTGCCAGCAGCTCCGACAGGGGGATCACTGAAGCTTTCTTT,CASSSDRGITEAFF
TRBJ2-3,17,TRBD2,TRBV5-1,NA,TGCGCCAGCAGCTTGAATGTCGGCGGGAGTGCCCCAGATACGCAGTATTTT,CASSLNVGGSAPDTQYF
TRBJ2-1,16,TRBD2,TRBV19,NA,TGTGCCAGTAGTTTCCAACTAGCGGGAGGGTACAATGAGCAGTTCTTC,CASSFQLAGGYNEQFF
TRBJ1-1,17,NA,TRBV2,NA,TGTGCCAGCAGTGAATTGTCGTGGAGGGGGGGGTCCACTGAAGCTTTCTTT,CASSELSWRGGSTEAFF
TRBJ2-7,14,NA,TRBV6-5,NA,TGTGCCAGCAGTTCCGGGACTCGCTCCTACGAGCAGTACTTC,CASSSGTRSYEQYF
TRBJ1-2,14,NA,TRBV30,NA,TGTGCCTGGAGTGCTTCCGCCAAGGTTGACGGCTACACCTTC,CAWSASAKVDGYTF
TRBJ2-3,14,NA,TRBV11-3,NA,TGTGCCAGCAGAAAGGGGGATGGCACAGATACGCAGTATTTT,CASRKGDGTDTQYF
TRBJ2-3,14,NA,TRBV20-1,NA,TGCAGTGCTAGAGGACAGGCAGCCTCAGATACGCAGTATTTT,CSARGQAASDTQYF
TRBJ1-6,12,NA,TRBV30,NA,TGTGCCTGGAGTTCCGATAATTCACCCCTCCACTTT,CAWSSDNSPLHF
TRBJ2-5,16,TRBD2,TRBV28,few,TGTGCCAGCAGTTTATGGTCTAGCGGGAGGCAAGAGACCCAGTACTTC,CASSLWSSGRQETQYF
TRBJ1-5,15,TRBD1,TRBV6-1,NA,TGTGCCAGCAGCCGGACAGGGGGTGGCAATCAGCCCCAGCATTTT,CASSRTGGGNQPQHF
TRBJ2-7,15,NA,TRBV12-1,NA,TGTGCCAGCAGCTTTGGGCTAGCGGTAGTCCCCGAGCAGTACTTC,CASSFGLAVVPEQYF
TRBJ2-7,15,TRBD1,TRBV11-3,few,TGTGCCAGCAGCTTAGTGGGGACAGGGGGATACGAGCAGTACTTC,CASSLVGTGGYEQYF
TRBJ2-3,16,TRBD2,TRBV20-1,NA,TGCAGTGCTCCCCCCTCCAGCGGGGTTATCACAGATACGCAGTATTTT,CSAPPSSGVITDTQYF
TRBJ2-2,17,NA,TRBV25-1,once,TGTGCCAGCAGTCCTTTATACATAGGACCTATCACCGGGGAGCTGTTTTTT,CASSPLYIGPITGELFF
TRBJ1-4,15,NA,TRBV7-6,NA,TGTGCCAGCAGCTTTGACCGAGCAACTAATGAAAAACTGTTTTTT,CASSFDRATNEKLFF
TRBJ1-2,12,NA,TRBV24-1,NA,TGTGCCACCAGTGATTTTAAGGAGGGCTACACCTTC,CATSDFKEGYTF
TRBJ1-2,12,NA,TRBV19,NA,TGTGCCAGTAGTAATTTGGGGACTGGCTACACCTTC,CASSNLGTGYTF
TRBJ2-5,14,NA,TRBV24-1,few,TGTGCCACCAGTGAAAGTGGGAACCAAGAGACCCAGTACTTC,CATSESGNQETQYF
TRBJ1-6,15,NA,TRBV7-9,NA,TGTGCCAGCAGCTTATTTGGGGACGGGGATTCACCCCTCCACTTT,CASSLFGDGDSPLHF
TRBJ1-5,15,NA,TRBV4-1,NA,TGCGCCAGCAGCCAAGCGGGGGGCGGGGGTCAGCCCCAGCATTTT,CASSQAGGGGQPQHF
TRBJ2-1,15,TRBD2,TRBV18,NA,TGTGCCAGCTCACTAAGCGGGAGTTCCTACAATGAGCAGTTCTTC,CASSLSGSSYNEQFF